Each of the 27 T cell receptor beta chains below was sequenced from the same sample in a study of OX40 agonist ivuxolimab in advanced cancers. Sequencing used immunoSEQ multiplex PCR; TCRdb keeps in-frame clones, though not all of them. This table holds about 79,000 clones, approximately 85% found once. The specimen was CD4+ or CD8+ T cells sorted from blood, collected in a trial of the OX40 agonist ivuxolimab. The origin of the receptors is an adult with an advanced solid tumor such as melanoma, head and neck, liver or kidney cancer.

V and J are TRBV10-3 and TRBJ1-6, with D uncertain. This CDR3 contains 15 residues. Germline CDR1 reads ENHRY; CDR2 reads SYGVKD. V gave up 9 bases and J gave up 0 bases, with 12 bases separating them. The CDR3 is CAIKTGSSYNSPLHF. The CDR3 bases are TGTGCCATTAAGACCGGGAGCTCCTATAATTCACCCCTCCACTTT.

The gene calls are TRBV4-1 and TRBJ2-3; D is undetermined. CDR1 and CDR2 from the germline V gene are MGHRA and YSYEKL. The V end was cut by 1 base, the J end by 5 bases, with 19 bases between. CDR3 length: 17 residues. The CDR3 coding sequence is TGCGCCAGCAGCCAAGTCTTGGTGTATTCCCTGGGAGATACGCAGTATTTT. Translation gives CASSQVLVYSLGDTQYF.

In nucleotides, the CDR3 is TGTGCCAGTAGTATCCAGGCAAGCTCCTACAATGAGCAGTTCTTC. This encodes CASSIQASSYNEQFF. The chain has TRBV19 and TRBJ2-1; D is undetermined. This CDR3 spans 15 amino acids. Trimming took 3 bases from V and 0 from J, leaving 9 bases between them. Germline loops: CDR1 LNHDA, CDR2 SQIVND (reference sequence).

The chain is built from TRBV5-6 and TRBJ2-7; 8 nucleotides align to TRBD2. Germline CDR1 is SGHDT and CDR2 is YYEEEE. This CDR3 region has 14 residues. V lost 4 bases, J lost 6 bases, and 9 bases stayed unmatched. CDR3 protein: CASSVAGLGAEQYF. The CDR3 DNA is TGTGCCAGCAGCGTCGCGGGACTAGGTGCCGAGCAGTACTTC.

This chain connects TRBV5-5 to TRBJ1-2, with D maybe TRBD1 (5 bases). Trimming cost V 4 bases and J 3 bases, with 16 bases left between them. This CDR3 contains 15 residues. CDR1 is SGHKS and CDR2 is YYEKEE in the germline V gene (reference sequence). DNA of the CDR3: TGTGCCAGCAGCGACCATCTTACAGGCGACTATGGCTACACCTTC. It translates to CASSDHLTGDYGYTF.

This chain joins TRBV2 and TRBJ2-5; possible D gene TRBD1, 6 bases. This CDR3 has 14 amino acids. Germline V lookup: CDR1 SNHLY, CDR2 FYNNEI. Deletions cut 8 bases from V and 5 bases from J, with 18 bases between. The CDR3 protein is CASYVGQIGETQYF. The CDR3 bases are TGTGCCAGCTACGTCGGACAGATTGGTGAGACCCAGTACTTC.

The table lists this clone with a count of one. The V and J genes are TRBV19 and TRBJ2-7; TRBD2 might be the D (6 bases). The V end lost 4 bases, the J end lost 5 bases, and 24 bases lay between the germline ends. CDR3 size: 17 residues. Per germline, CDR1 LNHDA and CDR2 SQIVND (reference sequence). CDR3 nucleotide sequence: TGTGCCAGTAGTACCTTCTCCCGGGGAGGTCAATCCCACGAGCAGTACTTC. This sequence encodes CASSTFSRGGQSHEQYF. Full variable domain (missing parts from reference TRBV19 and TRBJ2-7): DGGITQSPKYLFRKEGQNVTLSCEQNLNHDAMYWYRQDPGQGLRLIYYSQIVNDFQKGDIAEGYSVSREKKESFPLTVTSAQKNPTAFYLCASSTFSRGGQSHEQYFGPGTRLTVT.

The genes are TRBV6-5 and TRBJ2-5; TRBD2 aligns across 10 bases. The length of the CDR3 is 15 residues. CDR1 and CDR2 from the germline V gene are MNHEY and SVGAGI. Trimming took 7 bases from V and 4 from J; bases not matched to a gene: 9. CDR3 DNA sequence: TGTGCCAGCACCTTAGCGGGAGGCGACGGAGAGACCCAGTACTTC. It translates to CASTLAGGDGETQYF.

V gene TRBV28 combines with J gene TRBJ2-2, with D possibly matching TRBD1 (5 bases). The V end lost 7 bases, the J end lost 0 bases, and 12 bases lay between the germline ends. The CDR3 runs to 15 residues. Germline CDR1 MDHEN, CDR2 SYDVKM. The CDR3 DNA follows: TGTGCCAGCACGACAGAACTCGCGAACACCGGGGAGCTGTTTTTT. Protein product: CASTTELANTGELFF.

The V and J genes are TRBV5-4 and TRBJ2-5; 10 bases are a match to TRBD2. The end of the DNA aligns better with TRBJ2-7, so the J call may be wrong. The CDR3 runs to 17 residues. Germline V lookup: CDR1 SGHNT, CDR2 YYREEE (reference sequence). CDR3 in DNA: TGTGCCAGCAGCCCCAACCTAGCGGGAGACTTTCGCGGCGAGCAGTACTTC. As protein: CASSPNLAGDFRGEQYF.

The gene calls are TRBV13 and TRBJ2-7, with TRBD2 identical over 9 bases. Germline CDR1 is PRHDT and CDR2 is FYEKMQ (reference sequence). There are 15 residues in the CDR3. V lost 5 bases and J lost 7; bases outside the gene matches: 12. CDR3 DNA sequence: TGTGCCAGCAGCCCCGGGGGAGCGGGAGGCAGGGAGCAGTACTTC. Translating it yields CASSPGGAGGREQYF.

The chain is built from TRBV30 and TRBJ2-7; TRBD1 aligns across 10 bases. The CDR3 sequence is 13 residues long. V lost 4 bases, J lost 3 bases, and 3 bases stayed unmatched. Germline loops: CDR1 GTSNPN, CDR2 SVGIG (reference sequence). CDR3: CAWKGTGDYEQYF. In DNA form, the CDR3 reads TGTGCCTGGAAAGGGACAGGGGACTACGAGCAGTACTTC.

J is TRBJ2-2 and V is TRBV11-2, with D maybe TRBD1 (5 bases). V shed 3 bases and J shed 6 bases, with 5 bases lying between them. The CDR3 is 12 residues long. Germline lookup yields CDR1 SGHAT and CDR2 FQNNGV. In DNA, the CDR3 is TGTGCCAGCAGCTTCAGGGCCGGGGAGCTGTTTTTT. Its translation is CASSFRAGELFF.

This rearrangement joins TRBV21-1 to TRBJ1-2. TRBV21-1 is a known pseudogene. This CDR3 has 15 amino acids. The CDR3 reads CASSREGSWGGGYTF. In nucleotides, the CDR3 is TGTGCCAGCAGCAGGGAGGGGAGCTGGGGCGGTGGCTACACCTTC.

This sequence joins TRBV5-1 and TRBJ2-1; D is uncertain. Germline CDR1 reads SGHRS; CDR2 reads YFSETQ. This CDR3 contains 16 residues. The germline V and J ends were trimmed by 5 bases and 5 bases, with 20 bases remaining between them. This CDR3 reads CASSLSLLLSNNEQFF. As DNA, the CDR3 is TGCGCCAGCAGTTTGTCCCTCCTCCTGTCCAACAATGAGCAGTTCTTC. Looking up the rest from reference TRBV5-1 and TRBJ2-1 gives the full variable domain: KAGVTQTPRYLIKTRGQQVTLSCSPISGHRSVSWYQQTPGQGLQFLFEYFSETQRNKGNFPGRFSGRQFSNSRSEMNVSTLELGDSALYLCASSLSLLLSNNEQFFGPGTRLTVL.

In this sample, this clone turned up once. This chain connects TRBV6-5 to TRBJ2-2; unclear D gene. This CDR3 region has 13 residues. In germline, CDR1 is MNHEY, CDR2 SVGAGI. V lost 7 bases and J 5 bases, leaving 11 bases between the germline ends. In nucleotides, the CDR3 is TGTGCCAGCACCCAAGAAGCTACCGGGGAGCTGTTTTTT. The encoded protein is CASTQEATGELFF.

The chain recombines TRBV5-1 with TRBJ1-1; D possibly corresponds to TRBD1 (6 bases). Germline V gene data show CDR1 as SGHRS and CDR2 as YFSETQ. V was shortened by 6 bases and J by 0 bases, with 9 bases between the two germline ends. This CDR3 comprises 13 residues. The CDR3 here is CASTGTLNTEAFF. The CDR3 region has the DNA TGCGCCAGCACCGGGACATTGAACACTGAAGCTTTCTTT.

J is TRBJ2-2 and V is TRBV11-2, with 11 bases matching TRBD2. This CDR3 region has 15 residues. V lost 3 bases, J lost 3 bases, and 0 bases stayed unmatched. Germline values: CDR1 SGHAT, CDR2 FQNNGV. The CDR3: CASSFSGRDTGELFF. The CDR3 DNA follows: TGTGCCAGCAGCTTTAGCGGGAGGGACACCGGGGAGCTGTTTTTT.

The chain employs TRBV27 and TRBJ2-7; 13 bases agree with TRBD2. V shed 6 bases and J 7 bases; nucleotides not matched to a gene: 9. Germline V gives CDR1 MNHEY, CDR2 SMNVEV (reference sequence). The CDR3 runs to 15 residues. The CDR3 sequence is CASRWTSGSVWEQYF. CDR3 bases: TGTGCCAGCAGATGGACTAGCGGGAGTGTCTGGGAGCAGTACTTC.

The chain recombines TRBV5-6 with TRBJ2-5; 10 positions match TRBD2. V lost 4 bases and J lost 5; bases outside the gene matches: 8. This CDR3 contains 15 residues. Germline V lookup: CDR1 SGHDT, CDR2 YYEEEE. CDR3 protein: CASSNRLAGAETQYF. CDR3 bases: TGTGCCAGCAGCAATCGACTAGCGGGTGCGGAGACCCAGTACTTC.

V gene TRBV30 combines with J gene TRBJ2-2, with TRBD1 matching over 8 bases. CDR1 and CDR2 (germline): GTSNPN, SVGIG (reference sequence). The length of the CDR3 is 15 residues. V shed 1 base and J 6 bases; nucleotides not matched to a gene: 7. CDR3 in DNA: TGTGCCTGGAGTGGGGGGACAGGTATCGCCGGGGAGCTGTTTTTT. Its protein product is CAWSGGTGIAGELFF.

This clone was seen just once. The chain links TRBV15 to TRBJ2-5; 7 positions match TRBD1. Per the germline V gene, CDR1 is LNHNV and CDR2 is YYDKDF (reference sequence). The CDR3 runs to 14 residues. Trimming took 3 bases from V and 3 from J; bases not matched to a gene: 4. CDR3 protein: CATSRDRTEETQYF. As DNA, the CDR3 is TGTGCCACCAGCAGGGACAGGACCGAAGAGACCCAGTACTTC. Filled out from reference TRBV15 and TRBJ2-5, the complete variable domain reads DAMVIQNPRYQVTQFGKPVTLSCSQTLNHNVMYWYQQKSSQAPKLLFHYYDKDFNNEADTPDNFQSRRPNTSFCFLDIRSPGLGDTAMYLCATSRDRTEETQYFGPGTRLLVL.

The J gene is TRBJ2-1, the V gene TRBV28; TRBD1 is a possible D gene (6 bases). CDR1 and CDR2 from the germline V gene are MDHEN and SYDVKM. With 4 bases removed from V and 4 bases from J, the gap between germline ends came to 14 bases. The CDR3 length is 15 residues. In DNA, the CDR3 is TGTGCCAGCAGTTCCCGGACAGAACCTTACAATGAGCAGTTCTTC. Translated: CASSSRTEPYNEQFF.

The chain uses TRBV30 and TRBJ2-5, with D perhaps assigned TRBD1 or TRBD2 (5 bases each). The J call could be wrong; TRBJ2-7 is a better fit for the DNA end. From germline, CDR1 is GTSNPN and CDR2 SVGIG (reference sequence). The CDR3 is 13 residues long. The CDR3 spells CAFMGDGAYEQYF. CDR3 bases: TGTGCCTTTATGGGGGACGGAGCCTACGAGCAGTACTTC.

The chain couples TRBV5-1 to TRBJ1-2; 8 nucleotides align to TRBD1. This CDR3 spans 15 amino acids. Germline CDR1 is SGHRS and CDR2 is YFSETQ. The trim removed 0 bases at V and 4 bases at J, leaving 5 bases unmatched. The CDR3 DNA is TGCGCCAGCAGCTTGGGACAGGGGACTCGCTATGGCTACACCTTC. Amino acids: CASSLGQGTRYGYTF.

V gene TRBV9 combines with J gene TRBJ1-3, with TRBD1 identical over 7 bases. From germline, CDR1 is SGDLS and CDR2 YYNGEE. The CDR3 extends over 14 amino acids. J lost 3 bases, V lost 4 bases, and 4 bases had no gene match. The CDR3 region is CASSPWDSGNTIYF. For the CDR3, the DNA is TGTGCCAGCAGCCCTTGGGACAGTGGAAACACCATATATTTT.

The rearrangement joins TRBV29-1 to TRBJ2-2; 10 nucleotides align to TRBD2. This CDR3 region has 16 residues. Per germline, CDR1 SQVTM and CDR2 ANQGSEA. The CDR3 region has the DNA TGCTTTCGCGCAAGGATCCTAGCGGGAGTTGCCGGGGAGCTGTTTTTT. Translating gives CFRARILAGVAGELFF.